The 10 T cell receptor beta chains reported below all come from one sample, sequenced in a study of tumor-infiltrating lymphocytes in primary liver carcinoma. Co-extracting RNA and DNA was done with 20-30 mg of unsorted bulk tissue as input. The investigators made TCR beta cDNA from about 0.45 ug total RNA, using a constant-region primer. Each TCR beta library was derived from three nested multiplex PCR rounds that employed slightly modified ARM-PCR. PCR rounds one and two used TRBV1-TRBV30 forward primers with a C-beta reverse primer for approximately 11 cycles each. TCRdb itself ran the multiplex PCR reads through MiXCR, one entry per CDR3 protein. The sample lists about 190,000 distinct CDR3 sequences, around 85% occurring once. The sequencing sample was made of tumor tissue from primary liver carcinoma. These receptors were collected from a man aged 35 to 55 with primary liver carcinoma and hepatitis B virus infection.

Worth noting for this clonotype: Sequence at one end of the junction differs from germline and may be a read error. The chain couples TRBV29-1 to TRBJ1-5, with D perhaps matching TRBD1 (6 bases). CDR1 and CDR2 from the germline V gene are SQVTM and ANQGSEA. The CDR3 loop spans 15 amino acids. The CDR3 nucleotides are TGCAGCGTTAGTGTAGGGAACTCTCCTGGACAGCCCCAGCACTTT. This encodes CSVSVGNSPGQPQHF.

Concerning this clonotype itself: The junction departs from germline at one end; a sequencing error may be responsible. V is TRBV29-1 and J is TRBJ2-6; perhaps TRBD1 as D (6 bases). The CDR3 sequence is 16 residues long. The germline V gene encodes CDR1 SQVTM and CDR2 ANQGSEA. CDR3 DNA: TGCAGCGTTTTCCTGGACACAGACTCTGGGGGCAACCTCCTGACTTTC. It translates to CSVFLDTDSGGNLLTF. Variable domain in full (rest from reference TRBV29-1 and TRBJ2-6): SAVISQKPSRDICQRGTSLTIQCQVDSQVTMMFWYRQQPGQSLTLIATANQGSEATYESGFVIDKFPISRPNLTFSTLTVSNMSPEDSSIYLCSVFLDTDSGGNLLTFGAGSRLTVL.

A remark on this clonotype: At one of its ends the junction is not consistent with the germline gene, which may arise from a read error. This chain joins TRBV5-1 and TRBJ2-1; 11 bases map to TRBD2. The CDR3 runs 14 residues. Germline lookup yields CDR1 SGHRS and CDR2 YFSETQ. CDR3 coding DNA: TGCGCCAGTAGCTCTAGCGGGGGGTACAGTGAGCAGTTCTTC. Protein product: CASSSSGGYSEQFF.

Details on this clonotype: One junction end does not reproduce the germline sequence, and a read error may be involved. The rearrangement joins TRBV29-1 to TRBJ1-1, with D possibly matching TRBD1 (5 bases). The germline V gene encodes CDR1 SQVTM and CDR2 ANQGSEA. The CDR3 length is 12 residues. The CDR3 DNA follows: TGTAGCGTTGCCCAGAGGGACGCTGAAGCTTTCTTT. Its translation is CSVAQRDAEAFF.

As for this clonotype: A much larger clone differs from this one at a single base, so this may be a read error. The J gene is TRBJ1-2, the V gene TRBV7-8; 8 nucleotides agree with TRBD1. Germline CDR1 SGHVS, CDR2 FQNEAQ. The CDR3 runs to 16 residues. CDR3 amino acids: CASSTRPGQGDYGYIF. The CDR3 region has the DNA TGTGCCAGCAGTACCCGGCCAGGACAGGGAGATTATGGCTACATCTTC.

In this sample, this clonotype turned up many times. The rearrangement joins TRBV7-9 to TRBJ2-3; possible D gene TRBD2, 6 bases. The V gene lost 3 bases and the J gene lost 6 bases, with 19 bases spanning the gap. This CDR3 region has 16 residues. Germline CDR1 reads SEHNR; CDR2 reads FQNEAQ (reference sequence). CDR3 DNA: TGTGCCAGCAGCTTGGTAGTCGGGGGTGCAATGGATACGCAGTATTTT. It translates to CASSLVVGGAMDTQYF.

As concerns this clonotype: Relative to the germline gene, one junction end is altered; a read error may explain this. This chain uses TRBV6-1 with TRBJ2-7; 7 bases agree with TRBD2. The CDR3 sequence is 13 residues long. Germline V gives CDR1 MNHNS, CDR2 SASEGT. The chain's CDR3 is CDSRLAGSYGQYF. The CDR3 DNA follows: TGTGACAGCAGGTTAGCGGGTTCCTACGGGCAGTACTTC.

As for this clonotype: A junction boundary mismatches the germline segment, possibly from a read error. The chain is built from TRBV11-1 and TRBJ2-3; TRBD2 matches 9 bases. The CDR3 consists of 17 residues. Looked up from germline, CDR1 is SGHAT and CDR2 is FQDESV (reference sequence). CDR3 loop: CASNLARTSESTDTQYF. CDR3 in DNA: TGTGCCAGCAACTTAGCTCGGACTAGCGAGTCCACAGATACGCAGTATTTT.

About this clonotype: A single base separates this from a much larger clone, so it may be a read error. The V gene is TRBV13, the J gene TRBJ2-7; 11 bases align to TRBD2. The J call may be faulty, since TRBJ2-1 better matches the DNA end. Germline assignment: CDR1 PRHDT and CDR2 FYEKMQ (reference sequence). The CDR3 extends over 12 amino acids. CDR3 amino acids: CASSLGTSGQFF. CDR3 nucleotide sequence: TGTGCCAGCAGCTTGGGGACTAGCGGGCAGTTCTTC.

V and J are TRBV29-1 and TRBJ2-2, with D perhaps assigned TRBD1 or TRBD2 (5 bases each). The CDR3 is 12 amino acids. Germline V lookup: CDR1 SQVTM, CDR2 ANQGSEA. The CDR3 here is CKVPEGSGELFF. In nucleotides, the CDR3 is TGCAAAGTGCCTGAGGGGAGCGGGGAGCTGTTTTTT.